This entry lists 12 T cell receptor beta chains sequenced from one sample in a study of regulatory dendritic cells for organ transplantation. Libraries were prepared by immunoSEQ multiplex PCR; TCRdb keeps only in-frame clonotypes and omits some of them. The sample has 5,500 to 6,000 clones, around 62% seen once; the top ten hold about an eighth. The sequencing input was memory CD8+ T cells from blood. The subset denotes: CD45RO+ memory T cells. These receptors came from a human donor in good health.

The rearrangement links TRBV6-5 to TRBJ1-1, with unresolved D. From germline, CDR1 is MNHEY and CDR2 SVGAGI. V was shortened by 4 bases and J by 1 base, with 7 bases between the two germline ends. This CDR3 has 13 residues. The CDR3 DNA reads TGTGCCAGCAGTTCGTCAGGGAACACTGAAGCTTTCTTT. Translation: CASSSSGNTEAFF.

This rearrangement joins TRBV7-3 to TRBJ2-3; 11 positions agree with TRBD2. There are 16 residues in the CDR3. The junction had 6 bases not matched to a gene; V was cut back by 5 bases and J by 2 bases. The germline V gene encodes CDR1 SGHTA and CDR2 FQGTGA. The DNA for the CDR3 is TGTGCCAGCAGCCTGTTAGCGGGGGGGGTCACAGATACGCAGTATTTT. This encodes CASSLLAGGVTDTQYF.

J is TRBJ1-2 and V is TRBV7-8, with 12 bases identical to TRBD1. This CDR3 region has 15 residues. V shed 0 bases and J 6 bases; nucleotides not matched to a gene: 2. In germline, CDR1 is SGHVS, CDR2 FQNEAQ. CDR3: CASSLAGQGAHGYTF. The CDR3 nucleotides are TGTGCCAGCAGCTTAGCGGGACAGGGGGCGCATGGCTACACCTTC.

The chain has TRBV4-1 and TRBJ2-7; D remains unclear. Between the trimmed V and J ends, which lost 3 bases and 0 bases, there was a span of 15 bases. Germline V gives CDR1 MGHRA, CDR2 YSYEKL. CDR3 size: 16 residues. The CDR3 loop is CASSHFDTQSSYEQYF. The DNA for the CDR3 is TGCGCCAGCAGCCATTTCGACACACAGAGCTCCTACGAGCAGTACTTC.

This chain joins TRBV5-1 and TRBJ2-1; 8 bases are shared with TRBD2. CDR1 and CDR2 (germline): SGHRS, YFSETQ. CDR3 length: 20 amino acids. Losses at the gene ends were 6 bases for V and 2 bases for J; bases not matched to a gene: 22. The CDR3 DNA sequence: TGCGCCAGCAAGGGAGGGGCGGGAATATTCGCGGGGGGCCCCTACAATGAGCAGTTCTTC. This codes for CASKGGAGIFAGGPYNEQFF.

CDR3 in amino acids: CASSESLQGHNQPQHF. As DNA, the CDR3 is TGCGCCAGCAGTGAGAGTTTACAGGGCCACAATCAGCCCCAGCATTTT. The rearrangement links TRBV10-2 to TRBJ1-5, with a tentative D call TRBD1 (6 bases). There are 16 residues in the CDR3. CDR1 and CDR2 from the germline V gene are WSHSY and SAAADI. Trimming stripped 2 bases from V and 3 bases from J, with 14 bases between.

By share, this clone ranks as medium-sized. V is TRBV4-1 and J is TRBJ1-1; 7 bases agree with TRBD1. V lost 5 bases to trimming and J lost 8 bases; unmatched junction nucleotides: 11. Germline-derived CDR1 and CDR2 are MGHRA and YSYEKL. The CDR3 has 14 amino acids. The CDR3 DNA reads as TGCGCCAGCAGCTACTCCCGGACAGGAGCCGAAGCTTTCTTT. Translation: CASSYSRTGAEAFF.

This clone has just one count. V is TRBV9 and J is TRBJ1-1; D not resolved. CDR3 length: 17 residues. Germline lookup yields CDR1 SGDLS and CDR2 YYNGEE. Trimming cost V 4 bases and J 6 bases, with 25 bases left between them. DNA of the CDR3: TGTGCCAGCAGCCCCGAAGGAGCTTCCGCTCTTTCCGCTGAAGCTTTCTTT. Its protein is CASSPEGASALSAEAFF.

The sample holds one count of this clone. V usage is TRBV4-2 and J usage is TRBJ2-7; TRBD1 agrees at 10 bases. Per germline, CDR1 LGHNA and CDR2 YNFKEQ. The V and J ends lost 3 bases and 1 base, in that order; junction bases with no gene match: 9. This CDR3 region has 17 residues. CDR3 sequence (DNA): TGTGCCAGCAGCCAGCGGGGAGGGGACAGGGGATCCTACGAGCAGTACTTC. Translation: CASSQRGGDRGSYEQYF.

CDR3: CASSQTGTGRITGELFF. The CDR3, as DNA: TGCGCCAGCAGCCAAACCGGGACAGGGAGGATCACCGGGGAGCTGTTTTTT. The chain employs TRBV4-1 and TRBJ2-2, with TRBD1 matching over 9 bases. Germline V gives CDR1 MGHRA, CDR2 YSYEKL. Unmatched junction bases numbered 8, after V lost 2 bases and J lost 4 bases. This CDR3 spans 17 amino acids.

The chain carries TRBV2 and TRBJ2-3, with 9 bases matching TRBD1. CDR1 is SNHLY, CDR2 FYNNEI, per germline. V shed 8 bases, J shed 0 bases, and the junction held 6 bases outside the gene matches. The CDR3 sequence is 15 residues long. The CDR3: CASAQTGGSTDTQYF. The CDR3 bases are TGTGCCAGCGCCCAGACAGGGGGGAGCACAGATACGCAGTATTTT.

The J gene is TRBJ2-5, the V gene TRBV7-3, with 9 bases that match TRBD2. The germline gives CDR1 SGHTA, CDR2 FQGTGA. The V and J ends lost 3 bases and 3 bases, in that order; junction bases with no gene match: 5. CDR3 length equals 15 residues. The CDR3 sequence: CASSFPLAGKETQYF. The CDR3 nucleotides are TGTGCCAGCAGCTTCCCACTAGCGGGTAAAGAGACCCAGTACTTC.